These 26 T cell receptor beta chains originate from one sample sequenced in a study of blood T cell repertoires in COVID-19. Profiling relied on immunoSEQ multiplex PCR, and the TCRdb table lists in-frame clones only, not all of them. The sample lists 50,000 to 65,000 clones; 86% were seen once. Specimen: peripheral blood. The receptors were sampled from a man between 50 and 59 years old with active COVID-19.

This rearrangement joins TRBV7-9 to TRBJ1-2; 7 bases are a match to TRBD1. Germline V gene data show CDR1 as SEHNR and CDR2 as FQNEAQ (reference sequence). V shed 3 bases and J 8 bases; nucleotides not matched to a gene: 9. The CDR3 contains 14 residues. CDR3 nucleotides: TGTGCCAGCAGCTTCGGCAGGGGGGATCAAGGCTACACCTTC. This translates into CASSFGRGDQGYTF.

J is TRBJ1-1 and V is TRBV19; D gene uncertain. From germline, CDR1 is LNHDA and CDR2 SQIVND (reference sequence). V gave up 2 bases and J gave up 5 bases, with 15 bases separating them. CDR3 size: 15 residues. The CDR3 sequence: CASSISEGRATEAFF. In DNA, the CDR3 is TGTGCCAGTAGTATAAGTGAGGGAAGGGCGACTGAAGCTTTCTTT.

The chain has TRBV2 and TRBJ2-5, with 9 bases aligning to TRBD1. Germline assignment: CDR1 SNHLY and CDR2 FYNNEI. The CDR3 is 15 residues long. V gave up 5 bases and J gave up 5 bases; unmatched junction bases: 9. CDR3 DNA sequence: TGTGCCAGCAGTTTCGACAGGGGGTATTCGGAGACCCAGTACTTC. Encoded protein: CASSFDRGYSETQYF.

The gene calls are TRBV7-8 and TRBJ2-5, with D perhaps matching TRBD1 (6 bases). Trimming shortened V by 5 bases and J by 1 base, and 14 bases separated the two germline ends. The V gene's germline CDR1 is SGHVS and CDR2 FQNEAQ. The CDR3 consists of 15 residues. DNA of the CDR3: TGTGCCAGCAGCCTCAACAGGGCCTTCCAAGAGACCCAGTACTTC. This gives the protein CASSLNRAFQETQYF.

V is TRBV9 and J is TRBJ2-7; 11 nucleotides match TRBD1. The length of the CDR3 is 14 residues. V shed 8 bases and J 6 bases; nucleotides not matched to a gene: 10. Germline CDR1 is SGDLS and CDR2 is YYNGEE. The CDR3 protein is CASTPGTGGIEQYF. The CDR3 DNA follows: TGTGCCAGTACCCCCGGGACAGGGGGAATCGAGCAGTACTTC. Combining the CDR3 with reference TRBV9 and TRBJ2-7 gives the whole variable domain DSGVTQTPKHLITATGQRVTLRCSPRSGDLSVYWYQQSLDQGLQFLIQYYNGEERAKGNILERFSAQQFPDLHSELNLSSLELGDSALYFCASTPGTGGIEQYFGPGTRLTVT.

The sample holds a few counts of this clone. For the CDR3, the DNA is TGTGCCAGCAGTTACTCGGGACTTTTCTCTGGAAACACCATATATTTT. This codes for CASSYSGLFSGNTIYF. The chain joins TRBV6-5 to TRBJ1-3, with D possibly being TRBD1 (5 bases). The CDR3 is made up of 16 amino acids. In germline, CDR1 is MNHEY, CDR2 SVGAGI. V lost 0 bases and J lost 0, with 9 bases in between.

The genes are TRBV7-9 and TRBJ1-2, with TRBD1 identical over 7 bases. This CDR3 region has 13 residues. CDR1 and CDR2 (germline): SEHNR, FQNEAQ (reference sequence). Germline trimming cut 6 bases from V and 8 bases from J; bases unmatched to any gene: 9. CDR3 protein: CASRRDRDSGYTF. The CDR3 DNA is TGTGCCAGCAGACGTGACAGGGACTCAGGCTACACCTTC. The entire variable domain, with the rest obtained from reference TRBV7-9 and TRBJ1-2, is as follows: DTGVSQNPRHKITKRGQNVTFRCDPISEHNRLYWYRQTLGQGPEFLTYFQNEAQLEKSRLLSDRFSAERPKGSFSTLEIQRTEQGDSAMYLCASRRDRDSGYTFGSGTRLTVV.

The chain employs TRBV28 and TRBJ2-7; D may be TRBD1 (6 bases). The CDR3 length is 14 residues. The V and J ends lost 4 bases and 3 bases respectively, with 13 bases between them. Germline V gene sequence: CDR1 MDHEN, CDR2 SYDVKM. The CDR3 loop reads CASSSPLDSYEQYF. The CDR3 region has the DNA TGTGCCAGCAGTTCCCCACTGGACAGCTACGAGCAGTACTTC.

The chain carries TRBV7-8 and TRBJ2-3, with D perhaps TRBD2 (7 bases). There are 16 residues in the CDR3. Germline V lookup: CDR1 SGHVS, CDR2 FQNEAQ. Between the trimmed V and J ends, which lost 5 bases and 7 bases, there was a span of 22 bases. The DNA for the CDR3 is TGTGCCAGCAGCCCAACGGTGGGGGGGCCGGGGAATACGCAGTATTTT. Amino acid sequence: CASSPTVGGPGNTQYF.

This clone has a single count. This rearrangement joins TRBV10-3 to TRBJ1-2; the match to TRBD1 covers 7 bases. Germline values: CDR1 ENHRY, CDR2 SYGVKD. The V and J ends lost 6 bases and 5 bases, in that order; junction bases with no gene match: 9. The CDR3 is 14 residues long. The CDR3 DNA sequence: TGTGCCATCAGATTACAGGGGAGCGGGTATGGCTACACCTTC. It translates to CAIRLQGSGYGYTF.

The J gene is TRBJ2-7, the V gene TRBV27, with 8 bases matching TRBD1. CDR1 and CDR2 from the germline V gene are MNHEY and SMNVEV (reference sequence). The trim removed 9 bases at V and 2 bases at J, leaving 6 bases unmatched. The CDR3 runs 13 residues. CDR3 DNA sequence: TGTGCCAGGTCGGACAGGGCCCCCTACGAGCAGTACTTC. This gives the protein CARSDRAPYEQYF.

The chain joins TRBV24-1 to TRBJ1-2, with a possible D match to TRBD1 (6 bases). The germline gives CDR1 KGHDR, CDR2 SFDVKD. Trimming shortened V by 4 bases and J by 8 bases, and 16 bases separated the two germline ends. This CDR3 has 14 residues. The CDR3 reads CATSDPDRNHGYTF. CDR3 in DNA: TGTGCCACCAGTGACCCCGACAGGAACCACGGCTACACCTTC.

This clone was recorded once. The V call is TRBV5-4, the J call TRBJ2-5; 9 bases fit TRBD1. This CDR3 is built from 13 residues. Trimming at V came to 2 bases and at J to 6 bases, leaving 2 bases not matched to a gene. From germline, CDR1 is SGHNT and CDR2 YYREEE (reference sequence). The CDR3 DNA sequence: TGTGCCAGCAGCTTACAGGGGGCGCAGACCCAGTACTTC. It codes for CASSLQGAQTQYF.

This clone appeared once. The chain joins TRBV27 to TRBJ2-3; the D gene is possibly TRBD1 (5 bases). This CDR3 has 16 amino acids. From germline, CDR1 is MNHEY and CDR2 SMNVEV (reference sequence). Trimming stripped 6 bases from V and 0 bases from J, with 16 bases between. CDR3 coding DNA: TGTGCCAGCAGAAACTCAGGGTATTCTAGCACAGATACGCAGTATTTT. As protein: CASRNSGYSSTDTQYF.

The V call is TRBV6-6, the J call TRBJ2-3; D perhaps matches TRBD2 (6 bases). Trimming left V 6 bases short and J 0 bases short, with 13 bases between. Germline lookup yields CDR1 MNHNY and CDR2 SVGAGI (reference sequence). The CDR3 loop spans 15 amino acids. CDR3 coding DNA: TGTGCCAGCAGAGGGACGGGGGACAGCACAGATACGCAGTATTTT. Translating it yields CASRGTGDSTDTQYF.

This clone was observed a handful of times. The chain recombines TRBV7-8 with TRBJ2-5, with TRBD2 matching 8 bases. The CDR3 totals 14 residues. The V segment lost 5 bases and the J segment 3 bases; nucleotides outside the gene matches: 5. Germline CDR1 reads SGHVS; CDR2 reads FQNEAQ. CDR3 coding DNA: TGTGCCAGCAGCCGTGGACTAGCAGAAGAGACCCAGTACTTC. Its translation: CASSRGLAEETQYF. Combining the CDR3 with reference TRBV7-8 and TRBJ2-5 gives the whole variable domain GAGVSQSPRYKVAKRGQDVALRCDPISGHVSLFWYQQALGQGPEFLTYFQNEAQLDKSGLPSDRFFAERPEGSVSTLKIQRTQQEDSAVYLCASSRGLAEETQYFGPGTRLLVL.

The chain is built from TRBV6-5 and TRBJ2-7; 7 bases fit TRBD1. Germline-derived CDR1 and CDR2 are MNHEY and SVGAGI. This CDR3 is 13 amino acids long. V was pared by 6 bases and J by 2 bases, with 4 bases of the junction left unmatched. Here the CDR3 reads CASSRDRAYEQYF. The CDR3 coding sequence is TGTGCCAGCAGCAGGGACAGAGCCTACGAGCAGTACTTC.

The CDR3 here is CASSPNRIQETQYF. CDR3 nucleotides: TGTGCCAGCAGCCCGAACAGAATTCAAGAGACCCAGTACTTC. The genes are TRBV11-2 and TRBJ2-5; D is ambiguous. Per the germline V gene, CDR1 is SGHAT and CDR2 is FQNNGV. Trimming took 5 bases from V and 2 from J, leaving 12 bases between them. CDR3 length: 14 amino acids. Full variable domain (remainder filled in from reference TRBV11-2 and TRBJ2-5): EAGVAQSPRYKIIEKRQSVAFWCNPISGHATLYWYQQILGQGPKLLIQFQNNGVVDDSQLPKDRFSAERLKGVDSTLKIQPAKLEDSAVYLCASSPNRIQETQYFGPGTRLLVL.

The V call is TRBV27, the J call TRBJ2-1; TRBD2 matches 11 bases. The CDR3 is made up of 17 amino acids. V gave up 3 bases and J gave up 6 bases; unmatched junction bases: 10. The V gene's germline CDR1 is MNHEY and CDR2 SMNVEV (reference sequence). CDR3 residues: CASSFRLAGLVGNEQFF. Here the CDR3 DNA reads TGTGCCAGCAGTTTCCGACTAGCGGGGCTTGTGGGCAATGAGCAGTTCTTC.

A few counts support this clone. The chain links TRBV29-1 to TRBJ2-2; 7 bases fit TRBD2. Germline trimming cut 5 bases from V and 3 bases from J; bases unmatched to any gene: 0. Germline V CDR1 and CDR2: SQVTM, ANQGSEA. The CDR3 sequence is 12 residues long. CDR3 in DNA: TGCAGCGTTACTAGCGACACCGGGGAGCTGTTTTTT. Translation: CSVTSDTGELFF.

The J gene is TRBJ2-7, the V gene TRBV4-2; D might be TRBD1 (5 bases). This CDR3 is 14 amino acids long. Germline CDR1 is LGHNA and CDR2 is YNFKEQ. With 5 bases removed from V and 3 bases from J, the gap between germline ends came to 14 bases. The CDR3 DNA follows: TGTGCCAGCAGCTCCCGCCTCCAGGGCTACGAGCAGTACTTC. Residues: CASSSRLQGYEQYF.

CDR3 in DNA: TGTGCCAGCAGGGGAGAGGGGTGGGAGGAGACCGGGGAGCTGTTTTTT. Translated, it gives CASRGEGWEETGELFF. The chain has TRBV27 and TRBJ2-2; D is possibly TRBD2 (6 bases). The CDR3 is 16 residues long. Germline V gives CDR1 MNHEY, CDR2 SMNVEV (reference sequence). The ends were cut back, 6 bases at V and 5 bases at J, with 19 bases in the middle.

J is TRBJ2-5 and V is TRBV7-2, with TRBD2 matching 9 bases. CDR1 is SGHTA, CDR2 FQGNSA, per germline. With 6 bases clipped from V and 4 bases from J, the junction kept 6 bases outside the gene matches. The CDR3 consists of 14 residues. CDR3 sequence: CASSRGTSLETQYF. The CDR3 nucleotides read TGTGCCAGCAGTCGCGGGACTAGCCTAGAGACCCAGTACTTC.

The chain uses TRBV7-2 and TRBJ2-5; perhaps TRBD1 as D (6 bases). The CDR3 consists of 14 residues. The germline V and J ends were trimmed by 2 bases and 2 bases, with 9 bases remaining between them. Germline CDR1 and CDR2: SGHTA and FQGNSA. Written as DNA, the CDR3 is TGTGCCAGCAGCTTACAGGGGTTTCAAGAGACCCAGTACTTC. This translates into CASSLQGFQETQYF.

This clone was picked up one time. This chain connects TRBV19 to TRBJ1-5; weak D call: TRBD1 (6 bases). The CDR3 consists of 11 residues. Trimming took off 4 bases at V and 9 bases at J, with 7 bases between the two ends. CDR1 and CDR2 (germline): LNHDA, SQIVND (reference sequence). CDR3 sequence: CASSKQGPQHF. CDR3 bases: TGTGCCAGTAGTAAACAGGGGCCCCAGCATTTT. The full variable domain, rest sourced from reference TRBV19 and TRBJ1-5, is DGGITQSPKYLFRKEGQNVTLSCEQNLNHDAMYWYRQDPGQGLRLIYYSQIVNDFQKGDIAEGYSVSREKKESFPLTVTSAQKNPTAFYLCASSKQGPQHFGDGTRLSIL.

The chain recombines TRBV4-2 with TRBJ2-6, with TRBD1 identical over 7 bases. Per germline, CDR1 LGHNA and CDR2 YNFKEQ. With V trimmed by 0 bases and J by 0 bases, 8 bases remained unmatched. The CDR3 totals 19 residues. The CDR3 sequence is CASSQDRAGGDSGANVLTF. The DNA for the CDR3 is TGTGCCAGCAGCCAAGATCGGGCAGGGGGTGACTCTGGGGCCAACGTCCTGACTTTC.